Presented here are 30 T cell receptor beta chains from one specimen sequenced in a study of T-cell reconstitution after alpha-beta-depleted transplantation in children. A library of TCRbeta sequences, prepared with unique molecular identifiers, was generated. TCRdb ran MiXCR on the PCR reads and lists one entry per CDR3 protein. The repertoire holds hundreds of thousands of distinct CDR3 sequences, with over 8% as singletons. Sequenced here: PBMCs from the stem cell graft donor, sampled from the stem cell graft. The receptor source for this set is a human donor who donated a stem cell graft to a child with SCID.

This clonotype was seen a few times. The rearrangement joins TRBV6-5 to TRBJ1-4; D gene ambiguous. Between the trimmed V and J ends, which lost 6 bases and 5 bases, there was a span of 7 bases. The germline V gene has CDR1 MNHEY and CDR2 SVGAGI. This CDR3 is built from 12 residues. CDR3 coding DNA: TGTGCCAGCAGGCGGGGAAATGAAAAACTGTTTTTT. This sequence encodes CASRRGNEKLFF.

This clonotype appeared a few times. V gene TRBV4-1 combines with J gene TRBJ1-6; D gene ambiguous. The V and J ends lost 3 bases and 2 bases respectively, with 11 bases between them. The length of the CDR3 is 16 residues. Looked up from germline, CDR1 is MGHRA and CDR2 is YSYEKL. The CDR3: CASSHGSRPYNSPLHF. CDR3 sequence (DNA): TGCGCCAGCAGCCACGGTAGTAGGCCCTATAATTCACCCCTCCACTTT.

This clonotype occurred a few times. The chain has TRBV11-2 and TRBJ1-1; a weak D match, TRBD1 (6 bases). The CDR3 totals 15 residues. CDR1 is SGHAT, CDR2 FQNNGV, per germline. Trimming removed 5 bases from V and 3 bases from J, with 16 bases in between. The CDR3 DNA reads as TGTGCCAGCAGCGACAGACCCTCAGGGGACACTGAAGCTTTCTTT. This encodes CASSDRPSGDTEAFF.

The chain couples TRBV7-2 to TRBJ2-7; D gene unclear. CDR1 and CDR2 (germline): SGHTA, FQGNSA. V lost 2 bases and J 4 bases, leaving 12 bases between the germline ends. The CDR3 consists of 14 residues. CDR3 bases: TGTGCCAGCAGCTTAAGGCCGGTTGCTTACGAGCAGTACTTC. Its protein is CASSLRPVAYEQYF.

The rearrangement uses TRBV5-8 and TRBJ2-1; 8 bases line up with TRBD2. J lost 2 bases, V lost 4 bases, and 5 bases had no gene match. Germline CDR1 SGHTS, CDR2 YDEGEE. The CDR3 has 15 residues. The CDR3 DNA reads as TGTGCCAGCAGCCCGCTGGGACTAGCCTACAATGAGCAGTTCTTC. It codes for CASSPLGLAYNEQFF.

In its sample, this clonotype was seen once. The CDR3 reads CASSFYGRPQETQYF. The CDR3 DNA reads as TGTGCCAGCAGCTTCTATGGGCGGCCCCAAGAGACCCAGTACTTC. V gene TRBV7-3 combines with J gene TRBJ2-5; D not resolved. Trimming cost V 3 bases and J 1 base, with 12 bases left between them. This CDR3 comprises 15 residues. Germline loops: CDR1 SGHTA, CDR2 FQGTGA.

This clonotype showed up just a few times. The chain is built from TRBV29-1 and TRBJ2-2; D assignment may be TRBD1 or TRBD2 (5 bases each). V lost 6 bases and J lost 3, with 11 bases in between. Per germline, CDR1 SQVTM and CDR2 ANQGSEA. This CDR3 is built from 13 residues. CDR3 bases: TGCAGCGTAGATAGGGACCACACCGGGGAGCTGTTTTTT. This sequence encodes CSVDRDHTGELFF.

This clonotype was detected only a few times. The chain links TRBV20-1 to TRBJ2-7, with a weak D call TRBD2 (6 bases). The CDR3 is 13 amino acids. The germline V gene has CDR1 DFQATT and CDR2 SNEGSKA (reference sequence). V shed 6 bases and J shed 3 bases, with 15 bases lying between them. CDR3 sequence: CSAPLSGRYEQYF. Written as DNA, the CDR3 is TGCAGTGCCCCCTTAAGCGGGCGCTACGAGCAGTACTTC.

This chain uses TRBV28 with TRBJ2-1; TRBD1 is a possible D gene (6 bases). V gave up 6 bases and J gave up 0 bases, with 12 bases separating them. CDR3 length: 15 residues. Germline values: CDR1 MDHEN, CDR2 SYDVKM. CDR3 protein: CASRPQGLSYNEQFF. The CDR3 DNA follows: TGTGCCAGCAGACCACAGGGCCTCTCCTACAATGAGCAGTTCTTC.

This clonotype has a count of ten or more. V gene TRBV12-3 or TRBV12-4 combines with J gene TRBJ2-1; 8 nucleotides match TRBD2. CDR3 size: 16 residues. J lost 3 bases, V lost 0 bases, and 4 bases had no gene match. This chain's CDR3 is CASSLARGGHYNEQFF. The DNA for the CDR3 is TGTGCCAGCAGTTTAGCGCGCGGGGGGCACTACAATGAGCAGTTCTTC.

This clonotype was observed at least ten times. The chain links TRBV6-4 to TRBJ2-2; TRBD1 might be the D (5 bases). V shed 0 bases and J shed 3 bases, with 5 bases lying between them. CDR3 length equals 14 residues. Germline assignment: CDR1 MRHNA and CDR2 SNTAGT. The CDR3 DNA reads as TGTGCCAGCAGTGACTCAGGGGACACCGGGGAGCTGTTTTTT. This translates into CASSDSGDTGELFF.

The rearrangement uses TRBV19 and TRBJ1-1; 9 bases match TRBD1. V shed 7 bases, J shed 0 bases, and the junction held 12 bases outside the gene matches. Germline CDR1 and CDR2: LNHDA and SQIVND (reference sequence). This CDR3 comprises 17 residues. This CDR3 reads CASKGRDREQVNTEAFF. Here the CDR3 DNA reads TGTGCCAGTAAGGGCCGGGACAGGGAGCAAGTGAACACTGAAGCTTTCTTT.

The chain combines TRBV6-5 with TRBJ2-3, with a weak D call TRBD2 (5 bases). V was clipped by 4 bases and J by 2 bases, with 13 bases between them. The CDR3 consists of 15 residues. Germline V gene lookup returns CDR1 MNHEY and CDR2 SVGAGI. The CDR3 region is CASSSSSAITDTQYF. CDR3 nucleotides: TGTGCCAGCAGTTCGAGTAGCGCGATCACAGATACGCAGTATTTT.

This clonotype was seen only a few times. The chain is built from TRBV20-1 and TRBJ2-5, with 7 nucleotides matching TRBD2. CDR1 is DFQATT and CDR2 is SNEGSKA in the germline V gene (reference sequence). J lost 5 bases, V lost 0 bases, and 3 bases had no gene match. The CDR3 covers 13 residues. CDR3 in DNA: TGCAGTGCTAGAGAGGGGGGAGGGGAGACCCAGTACTTC. Its translation is CSAREGGGETQYF.

This clonotype was detected ten times or more. The V call is TRBV7-2, the J call TRBJ2-7; 11 positions agree with TRBD1. Losses at the gene ends were 4 bases for V and 6 bases for J; bases not matched to a gene: 5. This CDR3 is built from 14 residues. Germline loops: CDR1 SGHTA, CDR2 FQGNSA. Here the CDR3 DNA reads TGTGCCAGCAGCTCCGGGGACAGGGGGTCCGAGCAGTACTTC. It is translated as CASSSGDRGSEQYF.

This clonotype was seen a few times. J is TRBJ1-1 and V is TRBV12-3 or TRBV12-4; no definite D call. The CDR3 is made up of 11 amino acids. The V end lost 6 bases, the J end lost 8 bases, and 10 bases lay between the germline ends. In DNA form, the CDR3 reads TGTGCCAGCAGCACAGTTGGGGAAGCTTTCTTT. Protein product: CASSTVGEAFF.

The V call is TRBV4-1, the J call TRBJ2-6; D is perhaps TRBD1 or TRBD2 (5 bases each). V lost 4 bases and J lost 0, with 19 bases in between. The CDR3 sequence is 19 residues long. The V gene's germline CDR1 is MGHRA and CDR2 YSYEKL. In DNA, the CDR3 is TGCGCCAGCAGCCCAAGCCCCGGGGCCAGGATCTCTGGGGCCAACGTCCTGACTTTC. This gives the protein CASSPSPGARISGANVLTF.

This chain joins TRBV2 and TRBJ1-2; D perhaps matches TRBD1 (6 bases). The length of the CDR3 is 15 residues. CDR1 and CDR2 (germline): SNHLY, FYNNEI. V was shortened by 3 bases and J by 6 bases, with 17 bases between the two germline ends. The CDR3 nucleotides are TGTGCCAGCAGTGACGCGAAAGGGGGGGAGGATGGCTACACCTTC. It specifies CASSDAKGGEDGYTF.

Only a few counts were recorded for this clonotype. This chain uses TRBV20-1 with TRBJ2-2, with D tentatively TRBD2 (5 bases). V lost 5 bases to trimming and J lost 4 bases, with 11 bases between them. The CDR3 length is 13 residues. Germline CDR1 and CDR2: DFQATT and SNEGSKA (reference sequence). CDR3 amino acids: CSASPAGTGELFF. CDR3 DNA: TGCAGTGCTTCACCGGCGGGCACCGGGGAGCTGTTTTTT.

The chain employs TRBV4-2 and TRBJ2-3; tentatively, D is TRBD1 (5 bases). The CDR3 spans 15 residues. V was shortened by 2 bases and J by 2 bases, with 11 bases between the two germline ends. The germline gives CDR1 LGHNA, CDR2 YNFKEQ. The CDR3 DNA follows: TGTGCCAGCAGCCAACAGGGAAGGAACACAGATACGCAGTATTTT. It is translated as CASSQQGRNTDTQYF.

This clonotype was recorded a few times. The genes are TRBV12-3 or TRBV12-4 and TRBJ2-3, with D perhaps assigned TRBD1 or TRBD2 (5 bases each). V was shortened by 0 bases and J by 2 bases, with 12 bases between the two germline ends. This CDR3 has 16 residues. The CDR3: CASSLARERSTDTQYF. As DNA, the CDR3 is TGTGCCAGCAGTTTAGCCAGGGAGCGTTCCACAGATACGCAGTATTTT.

CDR3 DNA: TGTGCCAGTAGTACCCGGACTAGCTGGGGCCACAATGAGCAGTTCTTC. Translated, it gives CASSTRTSWGHNEQFF. The rearrangement joins TRBV19 to TRBJ2-1, with 8 bases identical to TRBD2. V trimming: 4 bases; J trimming: 5 bases; junction bases outside the gene matches: 10. Per the germline V gene, CDR1 is LNHDA and CDR2 is SQIVND (reference sequence). The CDR3 runs 16 residues.

This clonotype was detected a few times. The chain joins TRBV20-1 to TRBJ2-1; D is uncertain. The CDR3 totals 12 residues. Germline CDR1 reads DFQATT; CDR2 reads SNEGSKA (reference sequence). V was clipped by 2 bases and J by 4 bases, with 6 bases between them. The CDR3 loop is CSARQQYNEQFF. The CDR3 DNA sequence: TGCAGTGCTAGACAACAGTACAATGAGCAGTTCTTC.

This clonotype was picked up a small number of times. The V and J genes are TRBV20-1 and TRBJ2-1, with 9 nucleotides matching TRBD2. Looked up from germline, CDR1 is DFQATT and CDR2 is SNEGSKA (reference sequence). V shed 5 bases and J 2 bases; nucleotides not matched to a gene: 4. The CDR3 sequence is 14 residues long. This CDR3 reads CSAGGGATYNEQFF. As DNA, the CDR3 is TGCAGTGCTGGCGGGGGGGCTACCTACAATGAGCAGTTCTTC.

The V gene is TRBV7-9, the J gene TRBJ2-3; 8 bases agree with TRBD1. CDR1 SEHNR and CDR2 FQNEAQ come from the germline V gene (reference sequence). V gave up 5 bases and J gave up 1 base; unmatched junction bases: 11. The CDR3 is 17 residues long. The CDR3 nucleotides read TGTGCCAGCAGCCCCAGGGGGCACGCTTCGGGCACAGATACGCAGTATTTT. Protein product: CASSPRGHASGTDTQYF.

This clonotype occurred many times. The chain is built from TRBV12-3 or TRBV12-4 and TRBJ2-1; D gene uncertain. The V end lost 5 bases, the J end lost 8 bases, and 7 bases lay between the germline ends. This CDR3 is 11 amino acids long. The CDR3 is CASSRVDEQFF. The CDR3 DNA reads TGTGCCAGCAGTCGAGTGGATGAGCAGTTCTTC.

The table lists this clonotype with many counts. One end of the junction varies from germline; a read error may be responsible. This chain links TRBV6-1 with TRBJ2-1, with 8 bases matching TRBD2. Germline V gene data show CDR1 as MNHNS and CDR2 as SASEGT. This CDR3 contains 16 residues. The DNA of the CDR3 is TGTGCCAGCAGGGAAGGACTAGCAAGCTCCTACAATGAGCAGTTCTTC. Amino acid sequence: CASREGLASSYNEQFF.

This clonotype was counted between two and nine times. J is TRBJ2-5 and V is TRBV5-1, with a tentative D call TRBD1 (6 bases). Trimming left V 4 bases short and J 1 base short, with 20 bases between. The germline V gene has CDR1 SGHRS and CDR2 YFSETQ. This CDR3 spans 17 amino acids. CDR3: CASSAASGTNFQETQYF. The CDR3 bases are TGCGCCAGCAGCGCCGCCTCCGGGACAAATTTCCAAGAGACCCAGTACTTC.

This clonotype appeared a few times. The chain uses TRBV7-6 and TRBJ2-2; 8 nucleotides agree with TRBD1. The length of the CDR3 is 16 residues. V shed 1 base, J shed 7 bases, and the junction held 8 bases outside the gene matches. Germline values: CDR1 SGHVS, CDR2 FNYEAQ. The CDR3, as DNA: TGTGCCAGCAGCTTAGGTCCGGACAGGGTTAGCGGGGAGCTGTTTTTT. The encoded protein is CASSLGPDRVSGELFF.

This clonotype was recorded many times. V usage is TRBV11-2 and J usage is TRBJ2-7, with unresolved D. Trimming shortened V by 0 bases and J by 4 bases, and 10 bases separated the two germline ends. The CDR3 consists of 14 residues. CDR1 is SGHAT, CDR2 FQNNGV, per germline. CDR3 bases: TGTGCCAGCAGCTTAGATCGTTGGGGTTACGAGCAGTACTTC. Its protein is CASSLDRWGYEQYF.